A selection of T cell receptor beta chains follows, all from one sample in a study of T cell repertoires in cytomegalovirus infection. TCRdb re-called the reads with MiXCR, one entry per CDR3 protein. The sample holds 65,000 to 90,000 distinct CDR3 sequences, over 3.5% seen once. The sample comprised PBMCs. Every receptor here comes from a human donor in good health (CMV status not recorded). Some clones in this sample may be carry-over from other donors' samples. Both conserved end residues are trimmed from each CDR3. The order of the fields is V gene, CDR3 protein.

TRBV11-2,ASTKTTNTGELF
TRBV7-8,ASAPRGGAHGEQY
TRBV7-2,ASMGSLGYNSPLH
TRBV12-3/TRBV12-4,ASSLFGDTQY
TRBV9,ASSETLSGGPNEQF
TRBV7-2,ASSLVRGHEQF
TRBV7-2,ASSWALGAF
TRBV19,ASSIPTGRGGNTIY
TRBV15,ATSGVWDTEAF
TRBV7-2,ASSLDRGYTEAF
TRBV7-2,ASSPGLVHNEQF
TRBV20-1,SAPMTTQY
TRBV19,ASSTQGVNEQF
TRBV7-2,ASSLWDRGHYGYT
TRBV7-2,ASSLAHGLSSYEQY
TRBV7-2,ASSRQGTNYGYT
TRBV28,ASREPGTGGSPLH
TRBV7-9,ASSPYRDSTGELF
TRBV7-2,ASSAMVGDSYNEQF
TRBV7-2,ASSYRLAGVLYNEQF
TRBV29-1,SVEDQGIAF
TRBV7-2,ASSLDLGFNEQY
TRBV28,ASSLERGSSYEQY
TRBV7-9,ASSLAGGAAGNTIY
TRBV7-6,ASSFDARERTEAF
TRBV4-1,ASSLLRGLDEQY
TRBV28,ASSQAGRSYEQY
TRBV7-2,ASSFRTSGRVSTDTQY
TRBV5-1,ASSLSGGRGYGYT
TRBV7-2,ASSSGQGITHYGYT
TRBV19,ASSSQGNQPQH
TRBV7-2,ASSLALPQILSGNTIY
TRBV7-2,ASSPDRAGGYT
TRBV7-2,ASSLGERENTDTQY
TRBV5-1,ASSPRYGGSSDTQY
TRBV4-2,ASSQDLGDPPHGYT
TRBV12-3/TRBV12-4,ASSWGRVDGYT
TRBV20-1,SAIQGGDGYT
TRBV20-1,SAPGRLNTEAF
TRBV7-2,ASSLGTGKGNEQF
TRBV7-2,ASSLAIGFEQY
TRBV7-2,ASSFSSNEKLF
TRBV27,ATREAGANVLT
TRBV29-1,SGASGPLAKNIQY
TRBV6-2/TRBV6-3,ASRTGTGAQH
TRBV7-8,ASSFTDSGSGEQY
TRBV28,ASSPRDGYEQY
TRBV20-1,SALDGNTGELF